This TCR beta chain was sequenced in a study of T cells after yellow fever vaccination. Whole-study context: Where fractions had low cell numbers, libraries were prepared from them with the SMART-Seq v4 Ultra Low Input RNA kit. Study results and caveats: High-abundance clonotypes from the bulk population could contaminate FACS-sorted repertoires.

A process of 5'RACE template switching, which added a universal primer site and UMIs, was used to make TCR cDNA. TCRdb reprocessed the 5' RACE reads via MiXCR and lists one record per CDR3 protein. The sample yields some 390,000 distinct CDR3 sequences, 6.2% seen once. This clonotype has ten or more counts. What it binds is not known. This CDR3 spans 12 amino acids. CDR1 is LGHDT and CDR2 is YNNKEL in the germline V gene (reference sequence). With 5 bases removed from V and 4 bases from J, the gap between germline ends came to 8 bases. The specimen comprised PBMCs, sampled 5 days after the yellow fever booster vaccination. The receptor was isolated from a man aged 30 to 39 who received the YFV17D yellow fever vaccine. This chain uses TRBV3-1 with TRBJ2-5, with D tentatively TRBD1 (6 bases). CDR3 nucleotide sequence: TGTGCCAGCAGCATCAGGGGAGAGACCCAGTACTTC. Its protein product is CASSIRGETQYF.